The clone carrying this T cell receptor beta chain was detected many times. The target antigen is unknown. This sample is drawn from a study of molecular identifiers for immune sequencing clone quantification. The wider study: Split five ways in replicates, RNA from around 20,000 or 99,000 naive CD8 cells had four portions sequenced. Study observations and caveats: In naive cells, under 1% of molecules belonged to clones above 20 RNA copies, against over 99% in effector cells.

Libraries of naive CD8 T cells were made from roughly 20,000 to 1,000,000 sorted cells. They used 10%, 30% or 50% RNA. Trimming left V 4 bases short and J 5 bases short, with 17 bases between. This CDR3 has 15 amino acids. Germline V CDR1 and CDR2: SEHNR, FQNEAQ (reference sequence). Using its own MiXCR run on the PCR reads, TCRdb lists one record per CDR3 protein. This table holds about 320,000 distinct CDR3 sequences, 20% to 25% found once. This chain uses TRBV7-9 with TRBJ1-1; D might be TRBD1 (6 bases). This clonotype was obtained from a human donor in good health. Some libraries in this study had Jurkat cell RNA spiked in. Sequenced material: naive CD8+ T cells from blood, with Jurkat cell RNA spiked in. As for subset: FACS-sorted CD8+CD4-CCR7+CD45RA+ naive T cells. The CDR3 is CASSSRAGEGTEAFF. The CDR3 nucleotides are TGTGCCAGCAGCTCCCGGGCAGGGGAGGGAACTGAAGCTTTCTTT.